This T cell receptor beta chain was found in a study of T cell repertoires in cytomegalovirus infection. Germline loops: CDR1 MDHEN, CDR2 SYDVKM. The CDR3 covers 15 residues. Trimming cost V 2 bases and J 2 bases, with 11 bases left between them. TCRdb redid the calling of the reads with MiXCR, one entry per CDR3 protein. The table has about 490,000 distinct CDR3 sequences, more than 20% seen once. The chain employs TRBV28 and TRBJ2-3, with D maybe TRBD2 (5 bases). The sequence came from a human donor in good health (CMV status not recorded). Some clones in this sample may be carry-over from other donors' samples. Input material: PBMCs. The CDR3 coding sequence is TGTGCCAGCAGTTTAAGGAGCGGCTACACAGATACGCAGTATTTT. Residues: CASSLRSGYTDTQYF.